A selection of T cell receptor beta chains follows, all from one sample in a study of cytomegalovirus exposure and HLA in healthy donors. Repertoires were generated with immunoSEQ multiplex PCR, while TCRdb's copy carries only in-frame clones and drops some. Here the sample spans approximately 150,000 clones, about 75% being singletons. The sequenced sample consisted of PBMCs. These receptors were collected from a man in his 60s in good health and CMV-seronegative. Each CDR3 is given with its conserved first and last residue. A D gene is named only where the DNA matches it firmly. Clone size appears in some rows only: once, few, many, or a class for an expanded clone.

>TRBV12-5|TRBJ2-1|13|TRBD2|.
CASGLGREYEQFF
TGTGCTAGTGGTTTGGGGCGGGAGTATGAGCAGTTCTTC
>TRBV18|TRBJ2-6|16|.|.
CASSQRGSSGANVLTF
TGTGCCAGCTCTCAACGAGGGTCCTCTGGGGCCAACGTCCTGACTTTC
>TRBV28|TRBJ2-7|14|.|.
CASSLTTDNYEQYF
TGTGCCAGCAGTCTCACAACGGACAACTACGAGCAGTACTTC
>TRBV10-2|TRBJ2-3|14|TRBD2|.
CASSGSGRTDTQYF
TGCGCCAGCAGTGGGAGCGGGAGAACAGATACGCAGTATTTT
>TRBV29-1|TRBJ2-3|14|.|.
CSVDPLGSTDTQYF
TGCAGCGTTGACCCCCTCGGGAGCACAGATACGCAGTATTTT
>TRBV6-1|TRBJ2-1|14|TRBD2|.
CASQTSGGKAEQFF
TGTGCCAGCCAGACTAGCGGGGGGAAGGCTGAGCAGTTCTTC
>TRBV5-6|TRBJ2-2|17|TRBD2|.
CASSLGGLAGVYGELFF
TGTGCCAGCAGCTTGGGGGGACTAGCGGGAGTTTACGGGGAGCTGTTTTTT
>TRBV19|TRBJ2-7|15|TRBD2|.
CASSIVPAGGREQYF
TGTGCCAGTAGTATAGTGCCAGCGGGAGGGCGGGAGCAGTACTTC
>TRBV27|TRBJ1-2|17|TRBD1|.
CASRLLGQGASIYGYTF
TGTGCCAGCAGACTACTGGGACAGGGGGCAAGTATCTATGGCTACACCTTC
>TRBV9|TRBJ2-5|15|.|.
CASSVVGGEVETQYF
TGTGCCAGCAGCGTAGTGGGGGGAGAGGTAGAGACCCAGTACTTC
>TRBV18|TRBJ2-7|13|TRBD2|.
CASSRTSDYEQYF
TGTGCCAGCTCACGGACTAGCGACTACGAGCAGTACTTC
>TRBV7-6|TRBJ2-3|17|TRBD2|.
CASSPLTSGRPTDTQYF
TGTGCCAGCAGCCCCTTGACTAGCGGGAGGCCCACAGATACGCAGTATTTT
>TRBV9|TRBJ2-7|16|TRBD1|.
CASSAGTGKTSYEQYF
TGTGCCAGCAGCGCAGGGACAGGGAAGACTTCCTACGAGCAGTACTTC
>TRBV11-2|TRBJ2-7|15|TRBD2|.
CASSGLAASSYEQYF
TGTGCCAGCAGCGGACTAGCGGCCAGCTCCTACGAGCAGTACTTC
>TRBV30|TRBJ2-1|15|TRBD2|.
CAWSLIAGGPVEQFF
TGTGCCTGGAGTCTAATAGCGGGAGGGCCCGTTGAGCAGTTCTTC
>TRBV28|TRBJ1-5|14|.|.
CASSYTGDNQPQHF
TGTGCCAGCAGTTATACAGGCGACAATCAGCCCCAGCATTTT
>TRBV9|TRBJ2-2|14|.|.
CASSVGLITGELFF
TGTGCCAGCAGCGTCGGACTCATCACCGGGGAGCTGTTTTTT
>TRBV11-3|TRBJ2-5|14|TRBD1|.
CASSSRTGTETQYF
TGTGCCAGCAGCTCCCGGACAGGAACAGAGACCCAGTACTTC
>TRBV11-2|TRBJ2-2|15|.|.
CASSLSGQNTGELFF
TGTGCCAGCAGTCTTAGCGGACAGAACACCGGGGAGCTGTTTTTT
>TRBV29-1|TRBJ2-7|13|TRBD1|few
CSVTGTGSYEQYF
TGCAGCGTGACCGGGACAGGTAGCTACGAGCAGTACTTC
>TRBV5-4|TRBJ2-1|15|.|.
CASRKEGLNYNEQFF
TGTGCCAGCAGAAAGGAGGGCCTCAACTACAATGAGCAGTTCTTC
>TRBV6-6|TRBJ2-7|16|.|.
CASSYSPRQGQDEQYF
TGTGCCAGCAGTTACTCACCCCGGCAGGGGCAGGACGAGCAGTACTTC
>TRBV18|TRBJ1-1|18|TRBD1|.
CASSPSQGAQGLNTEAFF
TGTGCCAGCTCACCGTCACAGGGGGCGCAGGGGTTGAACACTGAAGCTTTCTTT